The T cell receptor beta chain described here comes from a study of long-term antiretroviral therapy in people with HIV (dated by TCRdb to between 2021 and 2022). As for the study more broadly: Collection of the earliest samples took place about a decade ahead of the 2015 WHO recommendation for immediate ART, at a time when ART was typically delayed until CD4 counts fell. A total of around 200 cryopreserved PBMC samples were contributed to the cohort by 30 adults with confirmed HIV infection, with samples collected serially over a mean of approximately six years (range 1-12). Test extractions of a monoclonal T-cell line alongside approximately 34 polyclonal samples showed no cross-contamination during QIAcube processing. Among the 30 to 35 participants with HIV, eleven to twelve were female. A retrospective serial study tested whether changes in peripheral blood TRB repertoire composition and diversity were associated with ART initiation and durable HIV suppression. Study-wide findings and limitations: Inferences about post-ART repertoire changes are limited because no data were available on ART adherence, viral resistance or therapy changes. Expanded TRB clones identified before ART initiation dominated the repertoire at all time points, although this dominance fluctuated and declined in many PLHIV after ART. The samples span the years 2004 to 2017, and the ART regimens used at that time may not be as effective as current regimens. Because PBMC availability was limited, only the TCR beta chain was sequenced, with no alpha chain pairing. Because pre-ART samples had limited cell numbers, profiling was done on unsorted PBMC rather than on sorted CD4+ and CD8+ T cells. Starting ART was linked to a significant rise in TRB diversity, yet even with long-term ART the diversity remained significantly lower than in transplant donor controls. Narrower CDR3 length ranges were observed in HIV repertoires than in controls, and an antigen-experienced repertoire with only a slight naive shift after ART was suggested by the network structure.

At the junction V is shortened by 3 bases and J by 2 bases; bases outside the gene matches: 8. According to the germline V gene, CDR1 reads SGHRS and CDR2 reads YFSETQ. From its cysteine to its phenylalanine, the CDR3 spans 16 amino acids. Only the CDR3 part of the read is kept: 48 bases, read in frame from the first base. The immunoSEQ hsTCRB v3.0 assay was used at survey level resolution to sequence the TRB variable region. A depth of about 40,000-50,000 T-cell genomes per sample was targeted for TRB sequencing. An Illumina MiSeq with a v3 150-cycle kit was used to sequence the pooled TRB libraries. As for the original processing: Repertoire analysis was run in R within a reproducible Nextflow workflow that covered QC, data transformation and analysis. LymphoSeq2, an R package for AIRR-Seq data exploration, was used to implement custom analyses. A handful of samples that yielded fewer than 5000 total TRB sequences were excluded, so that under 200 HIV repertoires were analyzed. Among the roughly 180 retained HIV repertoires, approximately 59 were collected before ART initiation and 129 after ART initiation. Each repertoire was downsampled to 5000 TRB nucleotide sequences, and summary statistics were averaged across 100 downsampling iterations. Only TRB sequences with CDR3 regions of at least seven amino acids were retained for analysis. Two measures captured diversity: a Shannon entropy-derived clonality score and the Gini coefficient. In the repertoire networks, any two of the top 5000 CDR3 amino acid sequences were linked whenever the two sequences differed by an edit distance of one. Antigen specificity groups and MHC restriction were predicted for TRB CDR3 amino acid sequences with GLIPH2. CDR3 amino acid sequences were matched against VDJdb and McPAS-TCR to flag known CMV, EBV, HIV or tissue antigen associations. Pre-ART, post-ART and control groups were compared with Wilcoxon signed-rank tests and Holm-Bonferroni correction. This is the immuneACCESS table as TCRdb keeps it, with only in-frame sequences that have V and J called. A part of the clones is gone; compared with another copy, unresolved V genes explain less than half, and the rest is unexplained. The DNA gave D and trimming, while V, J and clone size come from that table. This sample is represented by approximately 15,000 clones; about 77% of them were singletons. The biggest ten clones account for around a quarter of the sample.

To be included, a participant needed at least one PBMC sample from before ART initiation plus at least two post-ART samples. Every participant with HIV received treatment in the United States of America. Before DNA extraction, cryopreserved samples of roughly 0.95-10 million PBMC were thawed and washed. At the time of the earliest PBMC sample for each participant with HIV, ages ranged from roughly 23 to 55 years. PBMC samples were contributed by each participant from 1-4 timepoints before ART initiation and 2-8 timepoints after ART initiation, with a median of 7 samples. For every participant, serial HIV viral load, CD4+ T-cell count, ART history and demographic data were obtained. Using a Qiagen kit on a QIAcube, genomic DNA was extracted from unsorted PBMC, with samples processed in batches of 12. With regard to this clone: The clone's antigen remains unknown. No base-level quality is on record; no much larger clone is a single base apart.

The chain joins TRBV5-1 to TRBJ2-1; TRBD1 agrees with 7 junctional bases. The sequencing used unsorted PBMCs, collected 3.1 years after starting antiretroviral therapy. The sequence was collected from a middle-aged man with HIV. CDR3 region: CASSSDRFGTYNEQFF. The bases read TGCGCCAGCAGCTCGGACAGGTTTGGGACCTACAATGAGCAGTTCTTC.